The present T cell receptor (beta chain) was sequenced within a study of blood T cell repertoires in COVID-19. Assay: immunoSEQ multiplex PCR; the TCRdb copy retains only in-frame clones and omits some. The data contain about 270,000 clones, roughly 86% of them singletons. The junction had 5 bases not matched to a gene; V was cut back by 3 bases and J by 5 bases. There are 14 residues in the CDR3. In germline, CDR1 is SGHRS, CDR2 YFSETQ. Material for sequencing was peripheral blood. The receptor was isolated from a man aged 40-49 years who had recovered from COVID-19. The chain carries TRBV5-1 and TRBJ2-5; 9 nucleotides agree with TRBD2. The CDR3 region is CASSYLAGGETQYF. CDR3 bases: TGCGCCAGCAGCTACCTGGCGGGGGGGGAGACCCAGTACTTC.